The rows below give T cell receptor beta chains drawn from one sample of a study of shared clonotypes between healthy human individuals. Measured with immunoSEQ multiplex PCR; TCRdb has only the in-frame clones, and not every one. There are about 550,000 clones in the sample; about 95% occur only once, and roughly 0.1% lies in the top ten. The sample comprised naive CD8+ T cells sorted from blood. The receptors originated from a woman aged 30 to 39 in good health. The CDR3 runs from the conserved cysteine through the conserved F or W. A D gene is named only where the DNA matches it firmly. A row's size may be missing; if present it is once, few, many or a size class.

J gene: TRBJ2-3
CDR3 length: 14
D gene: NA
V gene: TRBV25-1
clone size: NA
CDR3 protein: CASSSPGLTDTQYF
CDR3 DNA: TGTGCCAGCAGTTCGCCAGGGCTAACAGATACGCAGTATTTT

J gene: TRBJ1-3
CDR3 length: 16
D gene: NA
V gene: TRBV5-8
clone size: NA
CDR3 protein: CASSQPWTEGRNTIYF
CDR3 DNA: TGTGCCAGCAGCCAACCGTGGACAGAGGGGCGAAACACCATATATTTT

J gene: TRBJ1-3
CDR3 length: 16
D gene: NA
V gene: TRBV7-6
clone size: NA
CDR3 protein: CASSPGHHVSGNTIYF
CDR3 DNA: TGTGCCAGCAGCCCGGGACACCATGTCTCTGGAAACACCATATATTTT

J gene: TRBJ2-2
CDR3 length: 17
D gene: TRBD2
V gene: TRBV11-2
clone size: few
CDR3 protein: CASSLVSSGSFTGELFF
CDR3 DNA: TGTGCCAGCAGCTTAGTTTCTAGCGGGAGCTTCACCGGGGAGCTGTTTTTT

J gene: TRBJ2-7
CDR3 length: 13
D gene: NA
V gene: TRBV6-5
clone size: NA
CDR3 protein: CASSYSAGYEQYF
CDR3 DNA: TGTGCCAGCAGTTACTCGGCAGGCTACGAGCAGTACTTC

J gene: TRBJ2-1
CDR3 length: 14
D gene: TRBD2
V gene: TRBV29-1
clone size: NA
CDR3 protein: CSVQGTSSDNEQFF
CDR3 DNA: TGCAGCGTCCAAGGGACTAGCTCCGACAATGAGCAGTTCTTC

J gene: TRBJ2-1
CDR3 length: 12
D gene: NA
V gene: TRBV6-1
clone size: NA
CDR3 protein: CASSGSYNEQFF
CDR3 DNA: TGTGCCAGCAGTGGTTCGTACAATGAGCAGTTCTTC

J gene: TRBJ1-2
CDR3 length: 16
D gene: NA
V gene: TRBV28
clone size: NA
CDR3 protein: CASSLYHGPGPYGYTF
CDR3 DNA: TGTGCCAGCAGCCTATACCACGGCCCGGGACCGTATGGCTACACCTTC

J gene: TRBJ2-7
CDR3 length: 12
D gene: NA
V gene: TRBV13
clone size: once
CDR3 protein: CASSQTSYEQYF
CDR3 DNA: TGTGCCAGCAGCCAGACTAGCTACGAGCAGTACTTC

J gene: TRBJ1-1
CDR3 length: 13
D gene: NA
V gene: TRBV9
clone size: NA
CDR3 protein: CASSVGGATEAFF
CDR3 DNA: TGTGCCAGCAGCGTTGGGGGGGCTACTGAAGCTTTCTTT

J gene: TRBJ2-7
CDR3 length: 13
D gene: TRBD2
V gene: TRBV28
clone size: NA
CDR3 protein: CASSDGLAYEQYF
CDR3 DNA: TGTGCCAGCAGTGACGGACTAGCTTACGAGCAGTACTTC

J gene: TRBJ2-2
CDR3 length: 12
D gene: NA
V gene: TRBV5-1
clone size: NA
CDR3 protein: CASLGQTGELFF
CDR3 DNA: TGCGCCAGCCTCGGGCAAACCGGGGAGCTGTTTTTT

J gene: TRBJ1-2
CDR3 length: 13
D gene: TRBD1
V gene: TRBV30
clone size: NA
CDR3 protein: CAWSGGTGDGYTF
CDR3 DNA: TGTGCCTGGAGTGGAGGGACAGGGGATGGCTACACCTTC

J gene: TRBJ2-7
CDR3 length: 14
D gene: NA
V gene: TRBV2
clone size: NA
CDR3 protein: CASSDPDGFYEQYF
CDR3 DNA: TGTGCCAGCAGCGACCCGGACGGATTCTACGAGCAGTACTTC

J gene: TRBJ1-1
CDR3 length: 16
D gene: TRBD1
V gene: TRBV7-9
clone size: NA
CDR3 protein: CASSSRTGGLDTEAFF
CDR3 DNA: TGTGCCAGCAGCTCTAGGACAGGGGGCTTGGACACTGAAGCTTTCTTT

J gene: TRBJ1-2
CDR3 length: 13
D gene: NA
V gene: TRBV6-1
clone size: NA
CDR3 protein: CASSPQGGYGYTF
CDR3 DNA: TGTGCCAGCAGCCCACAGGGAGGCTATGGCTACACCTTC

J gene: TRBJ2-1
CDR3 length: 16
D gene: TRBD2
V gene: TRBV27
clone size: NA
CDR3 protein: CASSSGTSGGRNEQFF
CDR3 DNA: TGTGCCAGCAGTTCAGGGACTAGCGGAGGGCGCAATGAGCAGTTCTTC

J gene: TRBJ2-5
CDR3 length: 14
D gene: TRBD1
V gene: TRBV23-1
clone size: NA
CDR3 protein: CASSHHRGQETQYF
CDR3 DNA: TGCGCCAGCAGTCACCACAGGGGCCAAGAGACCCAGTACTTC

J gene: TRBJ2-3
CDR3 length: 17
D gene: TRBD2
V gene: TRBV18
clone size: NA
CDR3 protein: CASSPPVSLAVPDTQYF
CDR3 DNA: TGTGCCAGCTCACCACCGGTCTCACTAGCGGTGCCAGATACGCAGTATTTT

J gene: TRBJ2-3
CDR3 length: 15
D gene: NA
V gene: TRBV5-8
clone size: NA
CDR3 protein: CASSLGQVNTDTQYF
CDR3 DNA: TGTGCCAGCAGCTTGGGACAGGTGAACACAGATACGCAGTATTTT

J gene: TRBJ2-3
CDR3 length: 15
D gene: TRBD2
V gene: TRBV11-3
clone size: NA
CDR3 protein: CASSFTTSGRDTQYF
CDR3 DNA: TGTGCCAGCAGTTTCACGACTAGCGGGAGGGATACGCAGTATTTT

J gene: TRBJ2-5
CDR3 length: 13
D gene: TRBD2
V gene: TRBV5-4
clone size: NA
CDR3 protein: CAFAGGRPETQYF
CDR3 DNA: TGTGCCTTCGCCGGGGGGAGACCCGAGACCCAGTACTTC

J gene: TRBJ2-4
CDR3 length: 15
D gene: NA
V gene: TRBV9
clone size: NA
CDR3 protein: CASSVGWGGKNIQYF
CDR3 DNA: TGTGCCAGCAGCGTAGGTTGGGGAGGCAAAAACATTCAGTACTTC

J gene: TRBJ2-5
CDR3 length: 12
D gene: NA
V gene: TRBV28
clone size: NA
CDR3 protein: CASFQGEGTQYF
CDR3 DNA: TGTGCCAGCTTCCAAGGAGAGGGGACCCAGTACTTC

J gene: TRBJ1-1
CDR3 length: 11
D gene: NA
V gene: TRBV29-1
clone size: NA
CDR3 protein: CSVDHFTEAFF
CDR3 DNA: TGCAGCGTTGATCACTTCACTGAAGCTTTCTTT

J gene: TRBJ2-7
CDR3 length: 15
D gene: NA
V gene: TRBV7-9
clone size: NA
CDR3 protein: CASSPEKSGTYEQYF
CDR3 DNA: TGTGCCAGCAGCCCAGAGAAGTCGGGGACCTACGAGCAGTACTTC

J gene: TRBJ2-7
CDR3 length: 13
D gene: NA
V gene: TRBV7-6
clone size: NA
CDR3 protein: CASSFDGSYEQYF
CDR3 DNA: TGTGCCAGCAGCTTCGACGGCTCCTACGAGCAGTACTTC

J gene: TRBJ2-3
CDR3 length: 16
D gene: NA
V gene: TRBV27
clone size: NA
CDR3 protein: CASSLTGVKYADTQYF
CDR3 DNA: TGTGCCAGCAGTTTAACGGGAGTGAAGTACGCAGATACGCAGTATTTT

J gene: TRBJ1-3
CDR3 length: 22
D gene: NA
V gene: TRBV6-1
clone size: NA
CDR3 protein: CASSEVYGVRNENPLSGNTIYF
CDR3 DNA: TGTGCCAGCAGTGAAGTTTACGGCGTCCGGAACGAAAACCCACTCTCTGGAAACACCATATATTTT

J gene: TRBJ2-2
CDR3 length: 13
D gene: TRBD1
V gene: TRBV7-6
clone size: NA
CDR3 protein: CASSGQGSGELFF
CDR3 DNA: TGTGCCAGCAGCGGACAGGGGTCCGGGGAGCTGTTTTTT

J gene: TRBJ2-7
CDR3 length: 15
D gene: TRBD2
V gene: TRBV28
clone size: NA
CDR3 protein: CASSLSLAATYEQYF
CDR3 DNA: TGTGCCAGCAGTCTCTCACTAGCGGCTACCTACGAGCAGTACTTC

J gene: TRBJ2-3
CDR3 length: 11
D gene: NA
V gene: TRBV15
clone size: NA
CDR3 protein: CATSSRYTQYF
CDR3 DNA: TGTGCCACCAGCAGTCGGTATACGCAGTATTTT

J gene: TRBJ1-2
CDR3 length: 14
D gene: TRBD1
V gene: TRBV7-9
clone size: NA
CDR3 protein: CASSAGQANYGYTF
CDR3 DNA: TGTGCCAGCAGCGCGGGACAGGCAAACTATGGCTACACCTTC

J gene: TRBJ2-7
CDR3 length: 14
D gene: TRBD1
V gene: TRBV5-8
clone size: NA
CDR3 protein: CASSLEGQGYEQYF
CDR3 DNA: TGTGCCAGCAGCTTGGAAGGACAGGGCTACGAGCAGTACTTC

J gene: TRBJ1-6
CDR3 length: 16
D gene: TRBD1
V gene: TRBV7-8
clone size: NA
CDR3 protein: CASSHNPGQYNSPLHF
CDR3 DNA: TGTGCCAGCAGCCACAATCCGGGACAGTATAATTCACCCCTCCACTTT

J gene: TRBJ2-5
CDR3 length: 13
D gene: NA
V gene: TRBV29-1
clone size: NA
CDR3 protein: CSVGPRDLFEQYF
CDR3 DNA: TGCAGCGTTGGACCGCGCGACCTATTTGAGCAGTACTTC

J gene: TRBJ1-5
CDR3 length: 15
D gene: TRBD1
V gene: TRBV27
clone size: NA
CDR3 protein: CASSLGTGGQQPQHF
CDR3 DNA: TGTGCCAGCAGTTTAGGGACAGGGGGCCAACAGCCCCAGCATTTT

J gene: TRBJ2-4
CDR3 length: 13
D gene: NA
V gene: TRBV27
clone size: NA
CDR3 protein: CASSLLETNIQYF
CDR3 DNA: TGTGCCAGCAGTTTATTGGAAACGAACATTCAGTACTTC

J gene: TRBJ2-7
CDR3 length: 13
D gene: NA
V gene: TRBV5-1
clone size: NA
CDR3 protein: CASKDRAGYEQYF
CDR3 DNA: TGCGCCAGCAAAGACAGGGCGGGGTACGAGCAGTACTTC

J gene: TRBJ2-7
CDR3 length: 15
D gene: NA
V gene: TRBV5-1
clone size: NA
CDR3 protein: CASRLRDINSYEQYF
CDR3 DNA: TGCGCCAGCAGATTGCGGGACATCAACTCCTACGAGCAGTACTTC

J gene: TRBJ1-1
CDR3 length: 13
D gene: NA
V gene: TRBV27
clone size: NA
CDR3 protein: CASSLGGATEAFF
CDR3 DNA: TGTGCCAGCAGTTTGGGGGGGGCGACTGAAGCTTTCTTT

J gene: TRBJ1-3
CDR3 length: 16
D gene: TRBD1
V gene: TRBV9
clone size: NA
CDR3 protein: CASSVGQGADGNTIYF
CDR3 DNA: TGTGCCAGCAGCGTAGGACAGGGGGCTGATGGAAACACCATATATTTT

J gene: TRBJ1-5
CDR3 length: 15
D gene: TRBD1
V gene: TRBV6-1
clone size: NA
CDR3 protein: CASRERGGANQPQHF
CDR3 DNA: TGTGCCAGCAGGGAACGAGGGGGCGCGAATCAGCCCCAGCATTTT

J gene: TRBJ2-7
CDR3 length: 15
D gene: TRBD2
V gene: TRBV2
clone size: NA
CDR3 protein: CASSVGTSAVYEQYF
CDR3 DNA: TGTGCCAGCAGTGTGGGGACTAGCGCCGTGTACGAGCAGTACTTC

J gene: TRBJ2-5
CDR3 length: 13
D gene: NA
V gene: TRBV27
clone size: NA
CDR3 protein: CAVKDRYQETQYF
CDR3 DNA: TGTGCCGTCAAAGACAGATACCAAGAGACCCAGTACTTC

J gene: TRBJ1-5
CDR3 length: 18
D gene: NA
V gene: TRBV19
clone size: NA
CDR3 protein: CASRYLIERDGENQPQHF
CDR3 DNA: TGTGCCAGTAGATATTTGATTGAGAGGGACGGTGAAAATCAGCCCCAGCATTTT

J gene: TRBJ2-7
CDR3 length: 13
D gene: TRBD1
V gene: TRBV29-1
clone size: NA
CDR3 protein: CSAFRDRGDEQYF
CDR3 DNA: TGCAGCGCTTTCCGGGACAGGGGGGACGAGCAGTACTTC

J gene: TRBJ1-2
CDR3 length: 17
D gene: TRBD1
V gene: TRBV28
clone size: NA
CDR3 protein: CASSPPTRTGLNYGYTF
CDR3 DNA: TGTGCCAGCAGTCCGCCCACCCGGACAGGTCTCAACTATGGCTACACCTTC